This TCR beta chain appears in the sequencing data of a study of cytomegalovirus exposure and HLA in healthy donors (dated by TCRdb to 2015 to 2018). Broadly, across the study: An earlier analysis of approximately 590 of the donors reported roughly 300 Gb of sequence data and 120 million or so unique TCR beta sequences from 150 million to 200 million T cells. Among the roughly 370 genotyped donors, around 81% belonged to the genetic ancestry cluster associated with self-reported Caucasian donors. To predict cytomegalovirus infection status, the study combined high-throughput TCR immunosequencing, statistical association of individual TCRs with disease status, and machine learning. Donor age, sex, ethnicity and CMV serostatus were compiled alongside the repertoire data. In an earlier analysis of 587 of the donors, high-throughput TCR beta sequencing was used to judge whether each TCR beta V gene segment behaved as functional or pseudogenic. A later analysis re-analyzed previously published TCR beta repertoires from 666 donors and added high-resolution HLA genotyping to study TCR occurrence patterns. A later genetic analysis used genome-wide SNP genotypes for 398 of the 666 donors, treating that subset as a discovery cohort. The study used immunosequencing to profile the T cell repertoires of more than 650 subjects and linked those repertoires to cytomegalovirus serostatus. Four to six DR-DQ haplotypes were handled as single units for association and clustering, since linkage in the cohort was strong. The study aimed to test whether signatures of past pathogen exposure could be identified by cataloging public T cell receptors. An early release that covered several hundred HLA-typed donors contained approximately 290 gigabases of sequencing data and roughly 84 million unique TCR sequences. Both class I and class II loci were covered by HLA typing, at four-digit resolution. The number of donors typed differed by locus, with 629-630 for A, B, C, DRB1 and DQB1, more than 500 for DQA1, 600 to 610 for DPA1, and approximately 470 for DPB1. Besides the first cohort of 666 subjects, a separate validation cohort made up of roughly 120 different subjects was used. Among 398 genotyped donors of the cohort, an average of about 240,000 unique TCR beta nucleotide sequences were sequenced per donor, roughly 20% of them non-productive. Every discovery cohort repertoire had been produced on one sequencing platform. Rather than using new phenotypic data, the later analysis identified candidate immune exposures from TCR beta sequences and from how often those sequences occurred across donors. The investigation overall reported the following: Some IMGT-functional V segments, including TRBV6-2 and TRBV6-3, could not be distinguished by the 87-base-pair reads and were therefore excluded. V-gene and J-gene trimming of TCR beta chains was associated with a missense DCLRE1C variant in a later genetic analysis, and the association was replicated in an independent cohort. According to a later genetic analysis, donors in an Asian-associated ancestry cluster had fewer N-insertions in productive TCRs than the approximately 670-donor mean. A further reported finding was that TCR beta sequences accurately predicted the HLA-A and HLA-B alleles for most subjects in the first cohort. In an earlier analysis of some 640 of the donors, most TCR beta V segments were observed in productive rearrangements about 87% or about 30% of the time, broadly matching IMGT annotations. The authors suggested that the approach could potentially be generalized to other disease states and immunological phenotypes. In vitro tests confirmed that a few of the cytomegalovirus-associated TCR beta chains recognize cytomegalovirus antigens. A group of highly shared sequence variants was considered likely to be a technical artifact of the sequencing pipeline. The presence/absence analyses assumed that sequencing depth was roughly uniform across donors, and that assumption may not be true. A later analysis found that most CMV-associated TCR beta chains appeared HLA-restricted, with HLA associations seemingly driven largely by CMV exposure. Several of the top co-occurrence clusters appeared to be linked to parvovirus B19, influenza, CMV and Epstein-Barr virus, according to a later analysis. The earlier analysis of nearly 600 of the donors excluded about 16 rarely observed V segments, including chromosome 9 orphons, because counts were too low. When HLA alleles, especially DR and DQ, strongly co-occurred, TCR associations were difficult to assign to individual alleles. While some public TCRs were present in many individuals, most TCR sequences turned up only very rarely across donors. In both the original and validation cohorts, the classifier was reported to diagnose cytomegalovirus status with high specificity and sensitivity. The only immune exposure information available for the cohort was CMV serostatus. Because HLA typing was missing for some donors at each locus, association tests included only the typed subset. Correlated functional status among segregating V segments might reflect linkage disequilibrium, but an unknown experimental factor could not be ruled out. A later analysis found that HLA-associated TCR beta chains were more clonally expanded and had lower generation probabilities than equally common non-associated chains. In the study, some 160 TCR beta chains were listed as associated with cytomegalovirus. In a later analysis, the rate of TCR association differed among HLA loci, with DRB1 alleles having the most associated TCRs and HLA-C alleles having the fewest. A later analysis associated 15,000 to 20,000 TCR beta sequences with specific HLA alleles at a false discovery rate of 0.05. The cohort was sequenced for TCR beta chains only, and without alpha or paired-chain data the features that could be detected were limited.

About this clone: Its antigen remains unidentified. The sample holds no much larger clone one base away, and base qualities are not on file.

CDR1 and CDR2, per the germline V gene, are SGHDN and FVKESK. The germline ends are 3 bases apart after V is trimmed by 2 bases and J by 1 base. CDR3 length: 13 amino acids, cysteine to phenylalanine. This entry keeps only the CDR3 DNA: 39 bases, framed from base 1. Library method: the immunoSEQ multiplex PCR assay. For the multiplex PCR, a mixture combining 60 forward primers for TCR Vbeta segments and 13 reverse primers for TCR Jbeta segments was used. The CDR3 region of rearranged TCR beta genes was amplified from genomic DNA by a multiplex PCR assay. Amplified TCR beta libraries were sequenced as 87-base-pair reads on the Illumina HiSeq System. On the authors' methods: Across the roughly 640 repertoires, a later analysis counted 78 million or so unique TCR beta chains, approximately 10 million of which were shared by at least two donors. A nearest-neighbor algorithm error-corrected the raw reads and collapsed the reads into unique sequences, merging closely related sequences to remove PCR and sequencing errors. Alignment of CDR3 sequences to IMGT reference sequences was used to assign V, D and J gene segments. For a sequence to be retained, a match of at least six nucleotides to both a V gene segment and a J gene segment was required. Rearrangements were called productive when the CDR3 lacked stop codons and stayed in frame with V and J; all others were non-productive. CDR3 was defined according to IMGT convention as the region running from the second conserved V-encoded cysteine to the conserved J-encoded phenylalanine. In an earlier analysis of approximately 590 of the donors, sequences lacking an unambiguous match to a single V gene segment were excluded. An earlier analysis of 550 to 650 of the donors classified V segments as functional when productive rearrangements were above 56.7% and as segregating when the standard deviation between donors was above 5%. A statistical classification framework was built for diagnosing cytomegalovirus status from the catalog of TCR beta chain sequences. In a later analysis, TCR nucleotide sequences were compared against IMGT/GENE-DB human TR gene sequences so that V and J genes could be assigned. The TCRdist pipeline was used in a later analysis to assign CDR3 sequences and most-parsimonious VDJ recombination scenarios. In a later analysis, each TCR beta chain was defined by its CDR3 amino acid sequence together with its V-gene family, and reads without a unique V-gene family were excluded. In a later analysis, 550 to 650 highly shared, low-generation-probability nucleotide sequences were removed to address suspected cross-contamination and a sequencing artifact. A later analysis calculated a clonal expansion index for each public chain from normalized within-repertoire ranks of inferred template counts. In a later analysis, generation probabilities were computed using a VDJ recombination model fitted to out-of-frame rearrangements, and the results were checked against IGoR. In a later analysis, TCR-TCR, TCR-HLA and TCR-CMV co-occurrence was scored with hypergeometric tests, and a repertoire-size bias correction was applied to TCR pairs. To estimate false discovery rates, a later analysis permuted the HLA or CMV assignments 20 times. In a later analysis, co-occurring TCRs were grouped using DBSCAN, and TCRdist sequence similarity was added for clustering within HLA-allele-positive subsets. For co-occurrence clustering, repertoires with fewer than 30,000 or more than 120,000 public chains were excluded, along with five repertoires with anomalous nucleotide sharing. TCRdb holds this immuneACCESS table with in-frame rearrangements only. Some clones are missing; in checked studies, unresolved V genes explain under half, and the rest has no known cause. V and J calls plus clone size are reproduced from that table; the DNA served to infer D and trimming. The sample table lists fewer than 200,000 clones, about 75% of them with a count of one. The ten largest clones represent more than 1.2% of the sample.

In total, fewer than 750 healthy bone marrow donors made up the cohort. All cohort members were sampled while nominally healthy, although unrecorded immune exposures were likely present. The donor tested CMV seronegative, placing the donor among the 350 to 400 seronegative members of the cohort. Every donor gave a peripheral blood sample, and the peripheral blood mononuclear cells from that sample were used for TCR beta sequencing. The Qiagen DNeasy Blood Extraction Kit was used to extract genomic DNA from the blood cell samples. This clonotype originated in a man aged 18 to 29 in good health and CMV-seronegative. The V and J segments used are TRBV14 and TRBJ1-3, with no confident D gene call. The sample consisted of PBMCs. CDR3 reads: CASSQYSGNTIYF. The DNA sequence is TGTGCCAGCAGCCAATATTCTGGAAACACCATATATTTT.